This TCR beta chain stems from a study of blood T cell repertoires in COVID-19. Background on the study: Samples of COVID-19 (acute and convalescent) were obtained from the United States, Italy and Spain. The analysed material was cDNA or gDNA that came from T cells, B-cell-depleted T cells, or PBMCs.

Trimming took 6 bases from V and 1 from J; bases not matched to a gene: 5. The CDR3 is 14 residues long. Germline values: CDR1 SEHNR, CDR2 FQNEAQ (reference sequence). Original methodology: Reference gene primer amplification gave estimated nucleated cell counts. Assay: immunoSEQ multiplex PCR; the TCRdb copy retains only in-frame clones and omits some. Clonal size and the V and J genes are those of that table, whereas D and trimming came from the DNA. The table has 90,000 to 130,000 clones, around 80% seen once. The rearrangement joins TRBV7-9 to TRBJ1-1; TRBD1 matches 7 bases. The receptor's source is an elderly woman with acute or convalescent COVID-19. The specimen sequenced was peripheral blood. This CDR3 is CASSWDRGNTEAFF. The CDR3 bases are TGTGCCAGCAGTTGGGACAGAGGGAACACTGAAGCTTTCTTT. Full variable domain (rest looked up from reference TRBV7-9 and TRBJ1-1): DTGVSQNPRHKITKRGQNVTFRCDPISEHNRLYWYRQTLGQGPEFLTYFQNEAQLEKSRLLSDRFSAERPKGSFSTLEIQRTEQGDSAMYLCASSWDRGNTEAFFGQGTRLTVV.